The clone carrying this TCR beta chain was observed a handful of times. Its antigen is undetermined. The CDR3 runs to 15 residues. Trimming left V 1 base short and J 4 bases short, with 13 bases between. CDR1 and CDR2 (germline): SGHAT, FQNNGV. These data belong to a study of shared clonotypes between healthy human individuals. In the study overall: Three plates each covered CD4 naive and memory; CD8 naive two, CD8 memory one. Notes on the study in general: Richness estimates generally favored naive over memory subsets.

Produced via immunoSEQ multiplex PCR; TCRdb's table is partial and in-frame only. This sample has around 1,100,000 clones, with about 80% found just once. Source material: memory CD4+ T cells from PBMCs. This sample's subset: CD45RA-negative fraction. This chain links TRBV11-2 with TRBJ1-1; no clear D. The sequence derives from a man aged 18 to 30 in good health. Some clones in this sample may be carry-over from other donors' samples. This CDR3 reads CASSLVGGGSTEAFF. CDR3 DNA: TGTGCCAGCAGCTTAGTCGGTGGAGGGAGCACTGAAGCTTTCTTT.